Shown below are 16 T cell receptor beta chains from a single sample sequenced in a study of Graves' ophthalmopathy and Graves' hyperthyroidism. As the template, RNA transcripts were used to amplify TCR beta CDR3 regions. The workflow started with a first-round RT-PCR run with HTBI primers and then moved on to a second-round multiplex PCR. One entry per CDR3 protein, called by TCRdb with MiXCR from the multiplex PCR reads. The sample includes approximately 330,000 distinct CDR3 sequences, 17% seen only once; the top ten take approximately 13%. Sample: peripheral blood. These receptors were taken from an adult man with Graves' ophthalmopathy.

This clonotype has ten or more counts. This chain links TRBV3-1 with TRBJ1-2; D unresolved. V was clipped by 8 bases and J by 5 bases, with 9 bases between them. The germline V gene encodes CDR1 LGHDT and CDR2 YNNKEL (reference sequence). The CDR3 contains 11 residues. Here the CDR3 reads CASGTFYGYTF. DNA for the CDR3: TGTGCCAGCGGCACATTTTATGGCTACACCTTC. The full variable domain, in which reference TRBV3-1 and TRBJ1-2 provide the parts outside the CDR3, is DTAVSQTPKYLVTQMGNDKSIKCEQNLGHDTMYWYKQDSKKFLKIMFSYNNKELIINETVPNRFSPKSPDKAHLNLHINSLELGDSAVYFCASGTFYGYTFGSGTRLTVV.

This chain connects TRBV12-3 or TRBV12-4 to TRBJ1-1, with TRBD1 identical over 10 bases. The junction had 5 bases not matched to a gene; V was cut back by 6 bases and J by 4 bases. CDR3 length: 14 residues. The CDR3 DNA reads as TGTGCCAGCAGGGACGGGGACAGGGGCACTGAAGCTTTCTTT. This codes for CASRDGDRGTEAFF.

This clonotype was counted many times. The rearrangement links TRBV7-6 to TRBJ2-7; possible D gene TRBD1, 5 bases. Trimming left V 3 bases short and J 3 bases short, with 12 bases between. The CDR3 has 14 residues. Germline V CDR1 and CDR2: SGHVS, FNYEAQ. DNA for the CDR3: TGTGCCAGCAGCTTCCAGGGTCCTGACTACGAGCAGTACTTC. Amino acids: CASSFQGPDYEQYF.

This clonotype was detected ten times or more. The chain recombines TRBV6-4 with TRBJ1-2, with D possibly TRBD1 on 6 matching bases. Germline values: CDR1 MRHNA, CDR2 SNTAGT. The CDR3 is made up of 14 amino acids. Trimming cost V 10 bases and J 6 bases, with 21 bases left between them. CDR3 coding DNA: TGTGCCACCCACCCCGGACAGAAGTTGGATGGCTACACCTTC. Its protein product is CATHPGQKLDGYTF.

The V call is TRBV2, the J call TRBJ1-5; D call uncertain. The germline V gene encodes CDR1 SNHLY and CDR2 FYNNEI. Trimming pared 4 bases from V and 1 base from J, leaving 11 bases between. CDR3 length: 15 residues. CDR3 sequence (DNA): TGTGCCAGCAGTGTGGAGGGTGCAAGCAATCAGCCCCAGCATTTT. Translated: CASSVEGASNQPQHF.

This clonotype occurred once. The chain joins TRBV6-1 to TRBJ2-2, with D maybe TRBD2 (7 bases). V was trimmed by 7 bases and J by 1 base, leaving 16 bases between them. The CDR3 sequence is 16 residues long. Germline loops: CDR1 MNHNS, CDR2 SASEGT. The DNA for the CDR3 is TGTGCCAGCACCCCTACGGGGGGCCTGAACACCGGGGAGCTGTTTTTT. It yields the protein CASTPTGGLNTGELFF.

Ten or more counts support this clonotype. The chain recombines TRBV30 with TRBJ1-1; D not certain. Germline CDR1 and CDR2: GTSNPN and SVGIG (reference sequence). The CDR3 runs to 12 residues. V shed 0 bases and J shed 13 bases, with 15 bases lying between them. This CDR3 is CAWSVAGRPGFF. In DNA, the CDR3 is TGTGCCTGGAGTGTAGCGGGCCGTCCGGGTTTCTTT.

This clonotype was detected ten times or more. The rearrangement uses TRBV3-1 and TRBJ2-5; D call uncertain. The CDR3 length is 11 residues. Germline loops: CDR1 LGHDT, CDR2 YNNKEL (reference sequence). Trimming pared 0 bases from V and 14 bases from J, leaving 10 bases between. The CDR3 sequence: CASSQDTWRYF. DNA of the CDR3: TGTGCCAGCAGCCAAGATACGTGGAGATACTTC.

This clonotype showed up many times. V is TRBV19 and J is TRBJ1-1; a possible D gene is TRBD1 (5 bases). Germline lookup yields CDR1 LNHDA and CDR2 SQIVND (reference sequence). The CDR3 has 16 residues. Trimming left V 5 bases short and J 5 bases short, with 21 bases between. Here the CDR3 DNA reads TGTGCCAGTAGTGCCGCGGTGGGGGGATTTGGAACTGAAGCTTTCTTT. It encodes CASSAAVGGFGTEAFF.

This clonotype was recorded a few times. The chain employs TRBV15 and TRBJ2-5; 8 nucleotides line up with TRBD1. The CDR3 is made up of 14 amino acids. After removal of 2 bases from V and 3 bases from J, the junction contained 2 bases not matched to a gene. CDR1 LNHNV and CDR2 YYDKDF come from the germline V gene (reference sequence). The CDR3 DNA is TGTGCCACCAGCAGACTACAGGGGGAAGAGACCCAGTACTTC. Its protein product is CATSRLQGEETQYF.

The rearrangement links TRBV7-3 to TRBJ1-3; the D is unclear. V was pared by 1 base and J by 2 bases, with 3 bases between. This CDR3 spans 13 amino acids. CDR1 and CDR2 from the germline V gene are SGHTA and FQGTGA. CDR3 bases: TGTGCCAGCAGCTTAAAACCTGGAAACACCATATATTTT. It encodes CASSLKPGNTIYF.

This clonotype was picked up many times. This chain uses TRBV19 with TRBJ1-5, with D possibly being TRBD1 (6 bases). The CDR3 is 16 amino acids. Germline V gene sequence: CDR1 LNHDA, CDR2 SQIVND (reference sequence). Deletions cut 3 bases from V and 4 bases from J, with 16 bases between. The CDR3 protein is CASSIQQGKGNQPQHF. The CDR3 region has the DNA TGTGCCAGTAGTATCCAACAGGGCAAGGGAAATCAGCCCCAGCATTTT.

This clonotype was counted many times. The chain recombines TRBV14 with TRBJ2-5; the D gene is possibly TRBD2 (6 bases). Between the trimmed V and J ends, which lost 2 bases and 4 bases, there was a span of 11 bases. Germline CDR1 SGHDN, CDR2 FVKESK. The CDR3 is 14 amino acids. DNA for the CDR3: TGTGCCAGCAGCCAAATCTCGGGAGTAGAGACCCAGTACTTC. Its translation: CASSQISGVETQYF.

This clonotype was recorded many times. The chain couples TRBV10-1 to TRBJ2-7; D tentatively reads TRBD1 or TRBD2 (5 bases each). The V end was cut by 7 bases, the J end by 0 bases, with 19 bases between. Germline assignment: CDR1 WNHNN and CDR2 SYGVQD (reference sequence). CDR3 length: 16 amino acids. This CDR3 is CASKEIRDGSSYEQYF. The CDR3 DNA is TGCGCCAGCAAGGAGATCCGGGACGGCAGCTCCTACGAGCAGTACTTC.

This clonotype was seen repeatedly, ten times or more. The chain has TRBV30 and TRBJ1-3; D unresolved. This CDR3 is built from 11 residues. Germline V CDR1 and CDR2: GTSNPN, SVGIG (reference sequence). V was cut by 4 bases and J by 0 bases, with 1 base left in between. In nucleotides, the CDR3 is TGTGCCTGGACCTCTGGAAACACCATATATTTT. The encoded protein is CAWTSGNTIYF.

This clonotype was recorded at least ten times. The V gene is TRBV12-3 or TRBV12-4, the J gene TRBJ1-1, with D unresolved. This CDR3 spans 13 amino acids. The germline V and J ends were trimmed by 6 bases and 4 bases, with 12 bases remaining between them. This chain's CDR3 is CASRYPRGTEAFF. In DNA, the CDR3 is TGTGCCAGCAGATACCCTCGGGGCACTGAAGCTTTCTTT.